This entry is about one T cell receptor (beta chain). Antigen unknown. This may come from a read error, since a much larger clone is one base off. Germline values: CDR1 SNHLY, CDR2 FYNNEI. After removal of 6 bases from V and 0 bases from J, the junction contained 8 bases not matched to a gene. The CDR3 covers 16 residues. The data originate from a study of metastatic and nonmetastatic thyroid tumors. Study information: Samples came from malignant and benign thyroid patients, and repertoires were compared across blood and tumor or nodule tissue.

Study outcomes and limitations: Within blood and tumor, benign nodules reportedly had significantly lower TCR beta diversity than malignant thyroid tumors did.

Original handling: Across clinicopathological groups, CDR3 differences served as the basis for building a distant-metastasis classifier for papillary thyroid cancer. Via MiXCR, TCRdb re-called the PCR reads. These V and J calls are TCRdb output, not the study's own analysis. Among about 7,400 clones listed, approximately 30% were seen once. Treatment of any kind had been given to no patient before thyroid surgery. This receptor was obtained from a male donor with papillary thyroid cancer or a benign thyroid nodule (not recorded which). Some clones in this sample may be carry-over from other donors' samples. The sequenced sample was adjacent normal tissue. V gene TRBV2 combines with J gene TRBJ2-3; 8 nucleotides agree with TRBD2. The CDR3: CASSARLAPSTDTQYF. In nucleotides, the CDR3 is TGTGCCAGCAGCGCGAGACTAGCGCCCAGCACAGATACGCAGTATTTT.